This passage covers 22 T cell receptor beta chains from one sample sequenced in a study of early T cells in non-severe SARS-CoV-2 infection. Via MiXCR, TCRdb re-called the 5' RACE reads, giving one row per CDR3 protein. The data hold about 110,000 distinct CDR3 sequences, with about 12% observed a single time. What was sequenced was whole blood. These receptors were obtained from an adult who was a healthcare worker with PCR-confirmed SARS-CoV-2 infection or an uninfected control (not recorded which).

As regards this clonotype: Germline and junction disagree at one end, which may indicate a read error. The chain joins TRBV3-1 to TRBJ1-1; 7 nucleotides align to TRBD1. This CDR3 is built from 14 residues. Germline values: CDR1 LGHDT, CDR2 YNNKEL (reference sequence). The CDR3 DNA is TGTGCCAGTAGCCAAGGGGCAGGGGGCACTGAAGCTTTCTTT. It specifies CASSQGAGGTEAFF.

This clonotype was seen ten or more times. The chain couples TRBV6-6 to TRBJ1-4; D remains ambiguous. Germline assignment: CDR1 MNHNY and CDR2 SVGAGI (reference sequence). The CDR3 has 13 amino acids. The V gene lost 4 bases and the J gene lost 6 bases, with 9 bases spanning the gap. DNA for the CDR3: TGTGCCAGCAGTTCCAGTGGAGATGAAAAACTGTTTTTT. Encoded protein: CASSSSGDEKLFF.

The CDR3 sequence is CASSSDSYGYTF. As DNA, the CDR3 is TGTGCCAGCAGTTCCGACAGTTATGGCTACACCTTC. The genes are TRBV27 and TRBJ1-2; perhaps TRBD1 as D (5 bases). Trimming shortened V by 4 bases and J by 5 bases, and 8 bases separated the two germline ends. The CDR3 covers 12 residues. Germline assignment: CDR1 MNHEY and CDR2 SMNVEV (reference sequence).

This clonotype appeared a few times. The chain recombines TRBV25-1 with TRBJ1-1; D is perhaps TRBD1 (5 bases). Looked up from germline, CDR1 is MGHDK and CDR2 is SYGVNS. CDR3 size: 18 residues. Trimming removed 3 bases at V and 2 bases at J, with 22 bases between. The DNA for the CDR3 is TGTGCCAGCAGTGATTACCCCCCGGGGGTCATGAGTAACACTGAAGCTTTCTTT. Translation: CASSDYPPGVMSNTEAFF.

The chain joins TRBV2 to TRBJ2-1; 8 nucleotides match TRBD1. The ends lost 10 bases at V and 0 bases at J; junction bases unmatched: 11. The CDR3 covers 16 residues. Germline CDR1 and CDR2: SNHLY and FYNNEI. CDR3 nucleotides: TGTGCCACGCAGGATGGGACAGGCAGCTCCTACAATGAGCAGTTCTTC. As protein: CATQDGTGSSYNEQFF.

This clonotype showed up many times. The chain employs TRBV12-3 or TRBV12-4 and TRBJ1-5, with D tentatively TRBD1 (5 bases). The CDR3 totals 16 residues. The ends were cut back, 1 base at V and 3 bases at J, with 13 bases in the middle. The CDR3 is CASSLVSGGDNQPQHF. DNA for the CDR3: TGTGCCAGCAGTTTAGTTTCCGGGGGAGACAATCAGCCCCAGCATTTT.

This clonotype was seen repeatedly, ten times or more. The chain recombines TRBV3-1 with TRBJ2-7, with D perhaps TRBD1 or TRBD2 (5 bases each). V was shortened by 5 bases and J by 2 bases, with 13 bases between the two germline ends. The CDR3 extends over 14 amino acids. Germline V gene data show CDR1 as LGHDT and CDR2 as YNNKEL (reference sequence). The CDR3 nucleotides read TGTGCCAGCAGCTTACGAGGGACGGCCTACGAGCAGTACTTC. Its translation: CASSLRGTAYEQYF.

The J gene is TRBJ2-1, the V gene TRBV20-1; 11 bases align to TRBD2. The germline gives CDR1 DFQATT, CDR2 SNEGSKA (reference sequence). CDR3 length: 11 residues. V lost 6 bases, J lost 12 bases, and 4 bases stayed unmatched. CDR3 DNA sequence: TGCAGTGCCAGAACTAGCGGGGGGCAGTTCTTC. Translated, it gives CSARTSGGQFF.

The chain joins TRBV19 to TRBJ2-3; D call uncertain. Deletions cut 9 bases from V and 6 bases from J, with 22 bases between. CDR3 size: 15 residues. The germline gives CDR1 LNHDA, CDR2 SQIVND (reference sequence). CDR3 nucleotides: TGTGCCAGCCAGGATCGGGCCCCCAGTACGGATACGCAGTATTTT. Translated: CASQDRAPSTDTQYF.

The rearrangement links TRBV18 to TRBJ1-1; D perhaps matches TRBD1 (6 bases). The CDR3 covers 15 residues. V was shortened by 4 bases and J by 1 base, with 13 bases between the two germline ends. Germline CDR1 and CDR2: KGHSH and LQKENI. CDR3 sequence (DNA): TGTGCCAGCTCACTGTCGAAGGGGGGGAACACTGAAGCTTTCTTT. It is translated as CASSLSKGGNTEAFF. The variable domain in full, with the rest retrieved from reference TRBV18 and TRBJ1-1, is NAGVMQNPRHLVRRRGQEARLRCSPMKGHSHVYWYRQLPEEGLKFMVYLQKENIIDESGMPKERFSAEFPKEGPSILRIQQVVRGDSAAYFCASSLSKGGNTEAFFGQGTRLTVV.

This clonotype came up many times. The CDR3 loop is CASSLVSPGGYTF. In nucleotides, the CDR3 is TGTGCCAGCAGTTTAGTTTCACCGGGAGGCTACACCTTC. The gene calls are TRBV28 and TRBJ1-2, with D hard to call. Germline values: CDR1 MDHEN, CDR2 SYDVKM. This CDR3 is 13 amino acids long. Deletions cut 2 bases from V and 8 bases from J, with 12 bases between.

This clonotype was counted a few times. The J gene is TRBJ1-1, the V gene TRBV29-1, with 7 bases lining up with TRBD1. CDR1 SQVTM and CDR2 ANQGSEA come from the germline V gene. With V trimmed by 2 bases and J by 3 bases, 3 bases remained unmatched. The CDR3 spans 13 residues. In nucleotides, the CDR3 is TGCAGCGTTGAAAGGGGGCAGTACACTGAAGCTTTCTTT. Translated, it gives CSVERGQYTEAFF.

This clonotype appeared a few times. The chain couples TRBV6-4 to TRBJ2-1; 11 bases match TRBD2. The CDR3 has 14 amino acids. In germline, CDR1 is MRHNA, CDR2 SNTAGT. V lost 3 bases to trimming and J lost 9 bases; unmatched junction nucleotides: 4. Here the CDR3 reads CASSDSGRAGEQFF. CDR3 DNA sequence: TGTGCCAGCAGTGATAGCGGGAGGGCCGGTGAGCAGTTCTTC.

This chain connects TRBV6-5 to TRBJ1-5; D is unclear. Germline V lookup: CDR1 MNHEY, CDR2 SVGAGI. V was cut by 5 bases and J by 2 bases, with 10 bases left in between. This CDR3 spans 14 amino acids. The CDR3 loop reads CASSRGIGNQPQHF. CDR3 nucleotide sequence: TGTGCCAGCAGTCGGGGTATCGGCAATCAGCCCCAGCATTTT.

The chain combines TRBV11-2 with TRBJ2-5; 15 positions agree with TRBD2. Per the germline V gene, CDR1 is SGHAT and CDR2 is FQNNGV. J lost 0 bases, V lost 6 bases, and 8 bases had no gene match. This CDR3 is built from 18 residues. The CDR3: CASRSGTSGGPYQETQYF. In DNA, the CDR3 is TGTGCCAGCAGATCAGGGACTAGCGGGGGGCCGTACCAAGAGACCCAGTACTTC.

V and J are TRBV4-2 and TRBJ2-1; 8 bases fit TRBD2. Germline values: CDR1 LGHNA, CDR2 YNFKEQ. The ends lost 0 bases at V and 8 bases at J; junction bases unmatched: 6. This CDR3 contains 15 residues. Here the CDR3 DNA reads TGTGCCAGCAGCCAAGATACCGGCGGGAGGTATGAGCAGTTCTTC. Translating it yields CASSQDTGGRYEQFF.

This clonotype was counted a few times. The rearrangement joins TRBV12-3 or TRBV12-4 to TRBJ1-5; D call uncertain. This CDR3 has 12 amino acids. The V end was cut by 6 bases, the J end by 9 bases, with 12 bases between. Here the CDR3 DNA reads TGTGCCAGCAGACGGGGTCTATTGCCCCAGCATTTT. Amino acid sequence: CASRRGLLPQHF.

This clonotype was observed a handful of times. At one end the junction does not follow the germline gene, possibly because of a read error. The gene calls are TRBV12-3 or TRBV12-4 and TRBJ1-6; D gene ambiguous. This CDR3 contains 13 residues. This CDR3 reads CASSLAPGSPLHF. DNA for the CDR3: TGTGCCAGCAGCTTAGCCCCGGGGTCACCCCTCCACTTT.

As to this clonotype: In this CDR3 the conserved last residue, phenylalanine or tryptophan, is missing, so a read error is likely. J is TRBJ2-2 and V is TRBV6-1; 8 nucleotides agree with TRBD1. V lost 6 bases, J lost 5 bases, and 8 bases stayed unmatched. This CDR3 has 15 residues. Germline values: CDR1 MNHNS, CDR2 SASEGT. The CDR3, as DNA: TGTGCCAGCAGCTCGGGACAGGTGGGGACCGGGGAGCTGTTTTTA. This sequence encodes CASSSGQVGTGELFL.

This clonotype showed up many times. The chain recombines TRBV6-1 with TRBJ2-3, with TRBD1 matching 10 bases. This CDR3 region has 15 residues. J was trimmed by 2 bases and V by 6 bases; bases with no gene match: 5. Germline lookup yields CDR1 MNHNS and CDR2 SASEGT. The CDR3 spells CASRQDRGITDTQYF. The CDR3 bases are TGTGCCAGCAGACAGGACAGGGGGATCACAGATACGCAGTATTTT.

The chain links TRBV12-3 or TRBV12-4 to TRBJ2-7; D may be TRBD1 or TRBD2 (5 bases each). V was cut by 4 bases and J by 2 bases, with 9 bases left in between. The CDR3 length is 13 residues. Here the CDR3 reads CASSYGTTYEQYF. The CDR3 DNA reads TGTGCCAGCAGTTACGGGACCACCTACGAGCAGTACTTC.

There are many counts of this clonotype. This chain links TRBV2 with TRBJ1-4; no definite D call. Between the trimmed V and J ends, which lost 6 bases and 5 bases, there was a span of 7 bases. Per the germline V gene, CDR1 is SNHLY and CDR2 is FYNNEI. The CDR3 contains 12 residues. The CDR3 sequence: CASRLTNEKLFF. The DNA for the CDR3 is TGTGCCAGCAGGCTCACAAATGAAAAACTGTTTTTT.